Listed below are T cell receptor beta chains from one sample, sequenced in a study of early T cells in non-severe SARS-CoV-2 infection. One entry per CDR3 protein results from TCRdb running MiXCR on the 5' RACE reads. The repertoire holds 20,000 to 30,000 distinct CDR3 sequences, with about 4.5% as singletons. Sequences were obtained from whole blood. These receptors were collected from an adult who was a healthcare worker with PCR-confirmed SARS-CoV-2 infection or an uninfected control (not recorded which). Both conserved end residues are part of each CDR3. A D gene is named only where the DNA matches it firmly. The size of a clone is reported for some rows only, either as once, few or many, or as a class for expanded clones.

d_gene: .
v_gene: TRBV7-2
abundance: many
j_gene: TRBJ2-7
CDR3aa: CASSLQLSYEQYF
CDR3nt: TGTGCCAGCAGCCTCCAACTCTCCTACGAGCAGTACTTC

d_gene: TRBD1
v_gene: TRBV28
abundance: many
j_gene: TRBJ1-5
CDR3aa: CASSLPGTGSQPQHF
CDR3nt: TGTGCCAGCAGCTTGCCTGGGACAGGCAGTCAGCCCCAGCATTTT

d_gene: .
v_gene: TRBV4-1
abundance: .
j_gene: TRBJ2-6
CDR3aa: CASSHRDKANVLIF
CDR3nt: TGCGCCAGCAGCCATCGGGACAAGGCCAACGTCCTGATTTTC

d_gene: TRBD2
v_gene: TRBV11-2
abundance: many
j_gene: TRBJ2-3
CDR3aa: CASSSLSVRGDADTQYF
CDR3nt: TGTGCCAGCAGCTCCCTATCGGTTCGGGGGGATGCAGATACGCAGTATTTT

d_gene: .
v_gene: TRBV14
abundance: many
j_gene: TRBJ2-7
CDR3aa: CASSQGVRPYEQYF
CDR3nt: TGTGCCAGCAGCCAAGGGGTGAGGCCCTACGAGCAGTACTTC

d_gene: .
v_gene: TRBV27
abundance: many
j_gene: TRBJ2-3
CDR3aa: CASKDRLTDTQYF
CDR3nt: TGTGCCAGCAAGGACAGACTCACAGATACGCAGTATTTT

d_gene: TRBD2
v_gene: TRBV6-5
abundance: many
j_gene: TRBJ2-7
CDR3aa: CASSYSISGRTTYEQYF
CDR3nt: TGTGCCAGCAGTTACTCGATAAGCGGGAGGACGACATACGAGCAGTACTTC

d_gene: TRBD1
v_gene: TRBV13
abundance: many
j_gene: TRBJ1-2
CDR3aa: CASSLPTGVGYTF
CDR3nt: TGTGCCAGCAGCTTACCCACAGGGGTAGGCTACACCTTC

d_gene: TRBD2
v_gene: TRBV4-3
abundance: many
j_gene: TRBJ2-1
CDR3aa: CASSQGDYSYNEQFF
CDR3nt: TGCGCCAGCAGCCAAGGGGACTATTCCTACAATGAGCAGTTCTTC

d_gene: .
v_gene: TRBV6-2/TRBV6-3
abundance: many
j_gene: TRBJ1-5
CDR3aa: CASKPPQVDQPQHF
CDR3nt: TGTGCCAGCAAACCGCCCCAAGTAGATCAGCCCCAGCATTTT

d_gene: .
v_gene: TRBV18
abundance: few
j_gene: TRBJ1-2
CDR3aa: CASSKKKGYGYTF
CDR3nt: TGTGCCAGCTCAAAGAAAAAGGGCTATGGCTACACCTTC

d_gene: .
v_gene: TRBV6-6
abundance: many
j_gene: TRBJ1-2
CDR3aa: CASSLGPSYGYTF
CDR3nt: TGTGCCAGCAGTCTCGGACCGAGCTATGGCTACACCTTC

d_gene: TRBD1
v_gene: TRBV29-1
abundance: few
j_gene: TRBJ2-1
CDR3aa: CSVEAFDRGMGQFF
CDR3nt: TGCAGCGTTGAGGCCTTCGACAGGGGGATGGGGCAGTTCTTC

d_gene: .
v_gene: TRBV10-2
abundance: few
j_gene: TRBJ2-3
CDR3aa: CASSRIGSTDTQYF
CDR3nt: TGCGCCAGCAGTCGAATTGGTAGCACAGATACGCAGTATTTT

d_gene: .
v_gene: TRBV28
abundance: few
j_gene: TRBJ1-4
CDR3aa: CASSPLSAEKLFF
CDR3nt: TGTGCCAGCAGTCCATTATCAGCTGAAAAACTGTTTTTT

d_gene: TRBD2
v_gene: TRBV28
abundance: .
j_gene: TRBJ2-7
CDR3aa: CASSAVGGVSYEQYF
CDR3nt: TGTGCCAGCAGTGCCGTGGGGGGGGTCTCCTACGAGCAGTACTTC

d_gene: .
v_gene: TRBV28
abundance: many
j_gene: TRBJ2-3
CDR3aa: CASSLGSRRDTQYF
CDR3nt: TGTGCCAGCAGTTTAGGGTCTCGAAGGGATACGCAGTATTTT

d_gene: TRBD2
v_gene: TRBV18
abundance: many
j_gene: TRBJ2-3
CDR3aa: CASWTSGADTQYF
CDR3nt: TGTGCCAGTTGGACTAGCGGGGCAGATACGCAGTATTTT